The 18 T cell receptor beta chains below all came from one sample that was sequenced in a study of early T cells in non-severe SARS-CoV-2 infection (dated by TCRdb to the early 2020s). Libraries came from 5' RACE. The data were produced on a NextSeq 500. In TCRdb, the public reads were trimmed at Q25 with fastp and aligned with MiXCR, with productive beta chains retained. A single entry per CDR3 protein holds the most common genes and DNA from its merged rows. Here the sample has about 77,000 distinct CDR3 sequences; approximately 15% occur a single time. The leading ten clones occupy 2.5% to 3% of the sample. Sequenced: whole blood. The origin of the receptors is an adult who was a healthcare worker with PCR-confirmed SARS-CoV-2 infection or an uninfected control (not recorded which).

The V gene is TRBV5-1, the J gene TRBJ1-5, with D possibly TRBD1 on 6 matching bases. V lost 0 bases and J lost 7, with 14 bases in between. CDR1 and CDR2 (germline): SGHRS, YFSETQ. The CDR3 is 15 amino acids. CDR3 nucleotides: TGCGCCAGCAGCTTGGGGACAGCCTTCGGACAGCCCCAGCATTTT. Translating gives CASSLGTAFGQPQHF.

This clonotype has only a few counts. The V gene is TRBV6-5, the J gene TRBJ2-7; D is uncertain. V was shortened by 7 bases and J by 4 bases, with 20 bases between the two germline ends. Germline CDR1 reads MNHEY; CDR2 reads SVGAGI. This CDR3 comprises 15 residues. The CDR3 DNA reads TGTGCCAGCATCGGCAGAAGCACCTCTTCTTACGAGCAGTACTTC. Protein: CASIGRSTSSYEQYF.

The genes are TRBV4-1 and TRBJ2-7; 13 positions match TRBD2. Unmatched junction bases numbered 8, after V lost 1 base and J lost 5 bases. The CDR3 is made up of 17 amino acids. Germline-derived CDR1 and CDR2 are MGHRA and YSYEKL. This chain's CDR3 is CASSQATSGGVRNEQYF. CDR3 bases: TGCGCCAGCAGCCAAGCAACTAGCGGGGGGGTAAGGAACGAGCAGTACTTC.

This clonotype was observed a few times. The V call is TRBV3-1, the J call TRBJ1-1; D not certain. This CDR3 spans 14 amino acids. Looked up from germline, CDR1 is LGHDT and CDR2 is YNNKEL (reference sequence). V lost 6 bases and J 2 bases, leaving 13 bases between the germline ends. The CDR3 is CASSPRTANTEAFF. The CDR3 coding sequence is TGTGCCAGCAGTCCAAGAACAGCTAACACTGAAGCTTTCTTT.

This clonotype was seen a handful of times. The chain couples TRBV10-3 to TRBJ2-4, with 7 bases lining up with TRBD2. CDR3 length: 14 amino acids. Germline loops: CDR1 ENHRY, CDR2 SYGVKD. V was clipped by 5 bases and J by 4 bases; unmatched bases: 5. This chain's CDR3 is CAISSPGGKNIQYF. The CDR3 region has the DNA TGTGCCATCAGTTCTCCGGGGGGAAAAAACATTCAGTACTTC.

There are a few counts of this clonotype. V gene TRBV2 combines with J gene TRBJ2-7, with D unresolved. V was cut by 1 base and J by 6 bases, with 19 bases left in between. Germline V gene data show CDR1 as SNHLY and CDR2 as FYNNEI. The CDR3 is 16 amino acids. As DNA, the CDR3 is TGTGCCAGCAGTGAAGGGGCTTCCCCGCAGGTGGGCGAGCAGTACTTC. Translation: CASSEGASPQVGEQYF. Using reference TRBV2 and TRBJ2-7 for the parts outside the CDR3, the full variable domain is EPEVTQTPSHQVTQMGQEVILRCVPISNHLYFYWYRQILGQKVEFLVSFYNNEISEKSEIFDDQFSVERPDGSNFTLKIRSTKLEDSAMYFCASSEGASPQVGEQYFGPGTRLTVT.

In this sample, this clonotype turned up a few times. The chain recombines TRBV12-3 or TRBV12-4 with TRBJ1-6, with TRBD1 as a possible D gene (5 bases). The germline V and J ends were trimmed by 6 bases and 5 bases, with 20 bases remaining between them. CDR3 length equals 17 residues. Written as DNA, the CDR3 is TGTGCCAGCAGCGCAGATTATGGGGCCGTTAATAATTCACCCCTCCACTTT. Amino acids: CASSADYGAVNNSPLHF.

The chain combines TRBV25-1 with TRBJ1-6, with D possibly matching TRBD1 (5 bases). The CDR3 is made up of 15 amino acids. Trimming pared 2 bases from V and 6 bases from J, leaving 11 bases between. Germline-derived CDR1 and CDR2 are MGHDK and SYGVNS. Here the CDR3 reads CASSERGTLNSPLHF. In DNA, the CDR3 is TGTGCCAGCAGTGAACGCGGGACCCTTAATTCACCCCTCCACTTT.

In its sample, this clonotype was seen a few times. This chain links TRBV19 with TRBJ2-2; the D is unclear. V lost 9 bases, J lost 0 bases, and 8 bases lay in between. This CDR3 is 13 amino acids long. The germline CDR1 and CDR2 sequences are LNHDA and SQIVND (reference sequence). The chain's CDR3 is CASHPSNTGELFF. The CDR3 DNA sequence: TGTGCCAGCCACCCGTCGAACACCGGGGAGCTGTTTTTT.

In this sample, this clonotype turned up a few times. This rearrangement joins TRBV9 to TRBJ1-1; tentatively, D is TRBD1 (5 bases). The CDR3 spans 15 residues. Germline CDR1 SGDLS, CDR2 YYNGEE. Deletions cut 0 bases from V and 1 base from J, with 10 bases between. CDR3 region: CASSVVAGTNTEAFF. In DNA, the CDR3 is TGTGCCAGCAGCGTAGTCGCCGGGACGAACACTGAAGCTTTCTTT.

The chain recombines TRBV30 with TRBJ1-5, with 9 bases aligning to TRBD1. The V and J ends lost 5 bases and 0 bases, in that order; junction bases with no gene match: 11. CDR1 is GTSNPN and CDR2 is SVGIG in the germline V gene (reference sequence). The CDR3 spans 17 residues. The CDR3 DNA reads TGTGCCTGGTCTAAGACAGGGGGTGTTGTTAGCAATCAGCCCCAGCATTTT. This codes for CAWSKTGGVVSNQPQHF.

The genes are TRBV6-1 and TRBJ2-7, with D unresolved. With 11 bases removed from V and 5 bases from J, the gap between germline ends came to 13 bases. The germline V gene encodes CDR1 MNHNS and CDR2 SASEGT. The CDR3 covers 11 residues. In DNA form, the CDR3 reads TGTGCCGGCTCCAAGGGCGACGAGCAGTACTTC. It yields the protein CAGSKGDEQYF.

The chain combines TRBV18 with TRBJ1-2; 8 nucleotides agree with TRBD1. Unmatched junction bases numbered 1, after V lost 3 bases and J lost 7 bases. The germline V gene has CDR1 KGHSH and CDR2 LQKENI. The CDR3 has 12 amino acids. The CDR3 bases are TGTGCCAGCTCACCGGACAGGGCTGGCTACACCTTC. Protein: CASSPDRAGYTF.

This clonotype was counted between two and nine times. V gene TRBV19 combines with J gene TRBJ1-3, with a possible D match to TRBD1 (5 bases). The CDR3 extends over 16 amino acids. Germline CDR1 and CDR2: LNHDA and SQIVND (reference sequence). V dropped 6 bases and J dropped 0 bases, with 15 bases sitting between them. The CDR3 spells CASSLRQRSSGNTIYF. Here the CDR3 DNA reads TGTGCCAGTAGCCTTAGACAGCGGAGCTCTGGAAACACCATATATTTT.

This clonotype has just a few counts. The V and J genes are TRBV2 and TRBJ2-5, with D unresolved. Per germline, CDR1 SNHLY and CDR2 FYNNEI. V was clipped by 4 bases and J by 1 base, with 16 bases between them. This CDR3 region has 16 residues. The CDR3 loop reads CASSGSWAQSQETQYF. CDR3 in DNA: TGTGCCAGCAGTGGTAGTTGGGCACAGTCCCAAGAGACCCAGTACTTC.

A word on this clonotype: A much more abundant neighbour one base away suggests this may be a read error. The chain is built from TRBV3-1 and TRBJ1-5; D is uncertain. Germline assignment: CDR1 LGHDT and CDR2 YNNKEL (reference sequence). This CDR3 has 15 residues. CDR3 sequence (DNA): TGTGCCAGCAGCCCTAGAGGGATTGGCAATCAGCACCAGCATTTT. Residues: CASSPRGIGNQHQHF.

This clonotype was counted only a few times. This chain uses TRBV5-1 with TRBJ1-5, with 10 bases that match TRBD1. J was trimmed by 5 bases and V by 5 bases; bases with no gene match: 7. The CDR3 contains 15 residues. Germline-derived CDR1 and CDR2 are SGHRS and YFSETQ. CDR3 DNA sequence: TGCGCCAGCAGAAAGGGGACAGGGGTGGATCAGCCCCAGCATTTT. The encoded protein is CASRKGTGVDQPQHF.

This clonotype has ten or more counts. The chain uses TRBV24-1 and TRBJ2-7, with 11 positions matching TRBD2. CDR3 length: 15 amino acids. The trim removed 5 bases at V and 4 bases at J, leaving 6 bases unmatched. Germline assignment: CDR1 KGHDR and CDR2 SFDVKD. This CDR3 reads CATSVLGTSGYEQYF. In DNA, the CDR3 is TGTGCCACCAGTGTCTTGGGGACTAGCGGATACGAGCAGTACTTC.